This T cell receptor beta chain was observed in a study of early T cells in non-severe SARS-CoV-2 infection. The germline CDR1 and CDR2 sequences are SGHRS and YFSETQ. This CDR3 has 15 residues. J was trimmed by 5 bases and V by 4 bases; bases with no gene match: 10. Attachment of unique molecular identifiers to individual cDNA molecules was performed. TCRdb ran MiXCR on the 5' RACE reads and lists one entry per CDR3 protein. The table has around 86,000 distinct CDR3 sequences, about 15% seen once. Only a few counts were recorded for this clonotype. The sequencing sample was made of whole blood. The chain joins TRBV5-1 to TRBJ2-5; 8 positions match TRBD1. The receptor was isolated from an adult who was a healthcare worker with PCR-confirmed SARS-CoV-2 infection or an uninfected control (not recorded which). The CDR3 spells CASSLPLTGVETQYF. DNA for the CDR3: TGCGCCAGCAGCCTGCCCTTGACAGGGGTGGAGACCCAGTACTTC.